This T cell receptor (beta chain) originates from a study of blood T cell repertoires in COVID-19. Across the study: COVID-19 samples, acute and convalescent, were from the United States, Italy and Spain. The analysed material was cDNA or gDNA that came from T cells, B-cell-depleted T cells, or PBMCs.

Study processing details: Estimated nucleated cell counts came from reference gene primer amplification. Sequencing used immunoSEQ multiplex PCR; TCRdb keeps in-frame clones, though not all of them. V and J calls and clone size are copied from that table; D and trimming were computed from the DNA. The sample has more than 40,000 clones, 90% seen once. The TCR sequence derives from a man between 65 and 80 years old with acute or convalescent COVID-19. Sequencing was performed on peripheral blood.

The CDR3 DNA reads as TGTGCCAGCAGCTTAGCGTTTGTGGGCAGCTATGGCTACACCTTC. Protein: CASSLAFVGSYGYTF. The rearrangement links TRBV7-2 to TRBJ1-2; D not resolved. The V end was cut by 0 bases, the J end by 4 bases, with 12 bases between. Germline V lookup: CDR1 SGHTA, CDR2 FQGNSA. The CDR3 contains 15 residues.